These 9 T cell receptor beta chains were all obtained from the same sample, sequenced in a study of CD4 T cells in relation to SARS-CoV-2 and coronaviruses (dated by TCRdb to about 2021). Antigens of these TCRs are unknown. Library generation was performed with the immunoSEQ multiplex PCR assay. TCRdb re-hosts the immuneACCESS table, in-frame sequences only. Its copies lack some clones; in the studies checked, an unresolved V gene accounts for under half of them, and the cause for the rest is not known. This sample is represented by around 41,000 clones; about 87% of them were singletons. Around 1.3% of the sample goes to the ten largest clones. Sample: naive CD4+ T cells from PBMCs, cultured in vitro. In light of the paper, this sample's cell subset or site label describes: naive CD4+ T cells isolated by negative enrichment. These receptor sequences come from an adult with COVID-19.

This clone was picked up one time. This chain uses TRBV6-2 or TRBV6-3 with TRBJ2-3; 7 nucleotides match TRBD2. V trimming: 5 bases; J trimming: 6 bases; junction bases outside the gene matches: 8. Germline V CDR1 and CDR2: MNHEY, SVGEGT. There are 14 residues in the CDR3. CDR3 protein: CASSVLAARDTQYF. The CDR3 region has the DNA TGTGCCAGCAGTGTCCTAGCGGCTCGGGATACGCAGTATTTT.

V is TRBV12-3 or TRBV12-4 and J is TRBJ1-4; tentatively, D is TRBD1 (5 bases). Between the trimmed V and J ends, which lost 5 bases and 13 bases, there was a span of 11 bases. This CDR3 spans 11 amino acids. The CDR3: CASSPGIPLFF. As DNA, the CDR3 is TGTGCCAGCAGTCCAGGGATACCACTGTTTTTT.

The CDR3 reads CASSLRWLAGPSYNEQFF. CDR3 in DNA: TGTGCCAGCAGCTTGCGGTGGCTAGCGGGACCCTCCTACAATGAGCAGTTCTTC. The chain combines TRBV7-9 with TRBJ2-1; 9 bases map to TRBD2. Germline V lookup: CDR1 SEHNR, CDR2 FQNEAQ (reference sequence). V was pared by 3 bases and J by 0 bases, with 9 bases of the junction left unmatched. This CDR3 has 18 amino acids.

The rearrangement links TRBV18 to TRBJ2-2; no clear D gene. The CDR3 totals 15 residues. Between the trimmed V and J ends, which lost 3 bases and 6 bases, there was a span of 14 bases. Germline loops: CDR1 KGHSH, CDR2 LQKENI. CDR3 sequence (DNA): TGTGCCAGCTCACCGCTCTCCTCGTTAGCCGGGGAGCTGTTTTTT. Translating gives CASSPLSSLAGELFF.

The rearrangement links TRBV4-1 to TRBJ2-7; TRBD2 matches 10 bases. The length of the CDR3 is 16 residues. CDR1 and CDR2 from the germline V gene are MGHRA and YSYEKL. The trim removed 2 bases at V and 2 bases at J, leaving 6 bases unmatched. The CDR3 protein is CASSQTSLAGAYEQYF. The CDR3 DNA follows: TGCGCCAGCAGCCAAACGAGCCTAGCGGGGGCCTACGAGCAGTACTTC.

This clone was found once. V and J are TRBV6-5 and TRBJ2-1; D may be TRBD2 (6 bases). From germline, CDR1 is MNHEY and CDR2 SVGAGI. This CDR3 has 13 amino acids. The germline V and J ends were trimmed by 8 bases and 6 bases, with 14 bases remaining between them. CDR3 protein: CASWRAQPNEQFF. The CDR3 DNA sequence: TGTGCCAGCTGGAGGGCCCAGCCCAATGAGCAGTTCTTC.

DNA for the CDR3: TGTGCCCTTATGCCAGGGATCGACAATTCACCCCTCCACTTT. Its protein product is CALMPGIDNSPLHF. The chain recombines TRBV19 with TRBJ1-6; D may be TRBD1 (5 bases). The ends were cut back, 11 bases at V and 7 bases at J, with 18 bases in the middle. Germline CDR1 LNHDA, CDR2 SQIVND (reference sequence). The CDR3 length is 14 residues.

This clone came up once. J is TRBJ2-1 and V is TRBV19; tentatively, D is TRBD2 (5 bases). Germline CDR1 and CDR2: LNHDA and SQIVND (reference sequence). The V end lost 3 bases, the J end lost 8 bases, and 23 bases lay between the germline ends. The CDR3 contains 17 residues. The CDR3 region has the DNA TGTGCCAGTAGTATTCTTACTCGGACTTCCCGTCTTGATGAGCAGTTCTTC. As protein: CASSILTRTSRLDEQFF.

This chain links TRBV6-6 with TRBJ2-7; D possibly uses TRBD1 or TRBD2 (7 bases each). V gave up 5 bases and J gave up 6 bases, with 20 bases separating them. The CDR3 has 15 residues. Germline assignment: CDR1 MNHNY and CDR2 SVGAGI (reference sequence). The CDR3 region is CASSPAMTGRVEQYF. As DNA, the CDR3 is TGTGCCAGCAGTCCTGCGATGACAGGGAGGGTCGAGCAGTACTTC.